The T cell receptor (beta chain) described here comes from a study of control samples from healthy donors and cancer patients. Per the germline V gene, CDR1 is LGHDT and CDR2 is YNNKEL (reference sequence). This CDR3 is built from 16 residues. V dropped 3 bases and J dropped 5 bases, with 18 bases sitting between them. Sequenced by immunoSEQ multiplex PCR; TCRdb stores in-frame clones only, minus some. The data contain about 160,000 clones, over 95% of them singletons. The sample comprised blood. The chain uses TRBV3-1 (or the pseudogene TRBV3-2) and TRBJ2-3; D unclear. The sequence was obtained from a young woman in good health. This CDR3 reads CASSHHGSFPQDTQYF. The DNA of the CDR3 is TGTGCCAGCAGCCATCACGGGTCCTTTCCCCAAGATACGCAGTATTTT.